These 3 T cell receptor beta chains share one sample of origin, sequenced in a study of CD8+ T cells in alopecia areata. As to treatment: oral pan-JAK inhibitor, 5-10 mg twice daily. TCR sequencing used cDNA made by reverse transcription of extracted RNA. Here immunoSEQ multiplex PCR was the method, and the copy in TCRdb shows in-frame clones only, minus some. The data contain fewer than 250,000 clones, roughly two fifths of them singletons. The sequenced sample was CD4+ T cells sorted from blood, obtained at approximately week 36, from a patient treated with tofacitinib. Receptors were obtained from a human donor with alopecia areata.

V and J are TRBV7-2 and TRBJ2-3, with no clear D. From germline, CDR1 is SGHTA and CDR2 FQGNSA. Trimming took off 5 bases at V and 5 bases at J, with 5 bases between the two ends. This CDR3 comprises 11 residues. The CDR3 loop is CASSNKDTQYF. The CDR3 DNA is TGTGCCAGCAGCAACAAAGATACGCAGTATTTT.

CDR3 bases: TGCGCCAGCAGCCAAGAGGGGACTAGCGGATCCTACGAGCAGTACTTC. Translating gives CASSQEGTSGSYEQYF. The V and J genes are TRBV4-1 and TRBJ2-7, with 11 bases matching TRBD2. CDR1 is MGHRA and CDR2 is YSYEKL in the germline V gene. This CDR3 comprises 16 residues. V shed 0 bases, J shed 1 base, and the junction held 2 bases outside the gene matches.

The CDR3 bases are TGCAGCGTTGACCCGGGGAACTATGGCTACACCTTC. Residues: CSVDPGNYGYTF. The chain recombines TRBV29-1 with TRBJ1-2; D ambiguous. The CDR3 spans 12 residues. The V gene's germline CDR1 is SQVTM and CDR2 ANQGSEA. V lost 3 bases to trimming and J lost 2 bases, with 7 bases between them.